Listed below are T cell receptor beta chains from one sample, sequenced in a study of regulatory T cells in long-lasting Graves disease. Each CDR3 protein gets one entry after TCRdb re-called the multiplex PCR reads with MiXCR. Found here are approximately 470,000 distinct CDR3 sequences, 15% to 20% of them singletons; the top ten hold 12%. The same data also contributed to another study, on T cells in Graves' hyperthyroidism and ophthalmopathy.

The sequencing used peripheral blood mononuclear cells (PBMCs), collected at new diagnosis, from a patient treated with antithyroid drugs. The receptor set was obtained from a man aged 40-50 years with Graves disease. The CDR3 runs from the conserved cysteine through the conserved F or W. Each record gives: D gene, clone size, J gene, V gene, CDR3 protein, CDR3 DNA. D genes are given only for firm matches. Clone size is stated in some rows and not others, as once, few, many or a class when expanded.

d_call: TRBD1; clone_size: many; j_call: TRBJ1-1; v_call: TRBV5-1; cdr3_aa: CASSLQGVSAEAFF; cdr3_nt: TGTGCCAGCAGCTTACAGGGGGTTTCCGCTGAAGCTTTCTTT
d_call: TRBD2; clone_size: few; j_call: TRBJ2-7; v_call: TRBV5-8; cdr3_aa: CASSRREDHEQYF; cdr3_nt: TGTGCCAGCAGCCGGCGGGAGGATCACGAGCAGTACTTC
d_call: .; clone_size: .; j_call: TRBJ2-7; v_call: TRBV27; cdr3_aa: CASRNRDSSYEQYF; cdr3_nt: TGTGCCAGTAGAAACAGGGATAGCTCCTACGAGCAGTACTTC
d_call: TRBD2; clone_size: few; j_call: TRBJ2-5; v_call: TRBV19; cdr3_aa: CASTRTSGRWETQYF; cdr3_nt: TGTGCCAGTACCCGGACTAGCGGGAGATGGGAGACCCAGTACTTC
d_call: TRBD1; clone_size: few; j_call: TRBJ2-2; v_call: TRBV18; cdr3_aa: CASSPTGQGGLGTGELFF; cdr3_nt: TGTGCCAGCTCACCAACCGGGCAAGGGGGCCTCGGGACCGGGGAGCTGTTTTTT
d_call: TRBD2; clone_size: once; j_call: TRBJ2-2; v_call: TRBV4-1; cdr3_aa: CASRQAFLQREKTGELFF; cdr3_nt: TGCGCCAGCAGACAAGCCTTCTTACAGCGGGAGAAGACCGGGGAGCTGTTTTTT
d_call: .; clone_size: many; j_call: TRBJ2-1; v_call: TRBV7-6; cdr3_aa: CASSLGRVNEQFF; cdr3_nt: TGTGCCAGCAGCTTAGGCAGGGTAAATGAGCAGTTCTTC
d_call: .; clone_size: few; j_call: TRBJ1-1; v_call: TRBV7-3; cdr3_aa: CASSLNTLYREEFYLNTEAFF; cdr3_nt: TGTGCCAGCAGCTTAAACACCTTATACAGAGAAGAATTTTACTTGAACACTGAAGCTTTCTTT
d_call: TRBD2; clone_size: many; j_call: TRBJ2-1; v_call: TRBV11-3; cdr3_aa: CASSFPPGLALYEQFF; cdr3_nt: TGTGCCAGCAGCTTTCCTCCGGGACTAGCTTTGTATGAGCAGTTCTTC
d_call: TRBD1; clone_size: few; j_call: TRBJ1-2; v_call: TRBV4-1; cdr3_aa: CASSQDPGQGVAYGYTF; cdr3_nt: TGCGCCAGCAGCCAAGATCCCGGACAGGGCGTCGCCTATGGCTACACCTTC